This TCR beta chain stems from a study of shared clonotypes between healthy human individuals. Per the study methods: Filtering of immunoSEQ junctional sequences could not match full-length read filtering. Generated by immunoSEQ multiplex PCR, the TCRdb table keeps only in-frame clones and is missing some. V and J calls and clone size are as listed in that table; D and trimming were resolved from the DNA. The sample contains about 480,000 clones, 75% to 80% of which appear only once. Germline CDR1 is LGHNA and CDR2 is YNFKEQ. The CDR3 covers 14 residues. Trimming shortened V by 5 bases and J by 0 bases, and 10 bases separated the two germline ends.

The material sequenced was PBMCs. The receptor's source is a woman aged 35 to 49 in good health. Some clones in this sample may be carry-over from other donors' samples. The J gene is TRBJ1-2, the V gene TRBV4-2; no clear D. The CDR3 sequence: CASSLAASNYGYTF. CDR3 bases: TGTGCCAGCAGCTTAGCAGCCTCTAACTATGGCTACACCTTC.